These 29 T cell receptor beta chains were all obtained from the same sample, sequenced in a study of CD8 T cells in ankylosing spondylitis. TCRdb fed the 5' RACE reads into MiXCR, producing one record per CDR3 protein. Here the sample spans approximately 260,000 distinct CDR3 sequences, approximately 9% being singletons. Sequences were obtained from blood, either unsorted or a sorted T cell fraction (not recorded which). The receptor source for this set is a male donor with ankylosing spondylitis or in good health (not recorded which).

This clonotype was found many times. The V call is TRBV11-2, the J call TRBJ2-1; 12 bases align to TRBD2. The CDR3 spans 17 residues. With V trimmed by 5 bases and J by 2 bases, 7 bases remained unmatched. Germline V CDR1 and CDR2: SGHAT, FQNNGV. CDR3 nucleotide sequence: TGTGCCAGCAGCCCACACGGACTAGCGGGACCCTACAATGAGCAGTTCTTC. Its protein is CASSPHGLAGPYNEQFF.

This clonotype was recorded at least ten times. The genes are TRBV27 and TRBJ1-4, with D perhaps TRBD1 (6 bases). The V end was cut by 5 bases, the J end by 0 bases, with 10 bases between. CDR3 length equals 15 residues. CDR1 and CDR2 (germline): MNHEY, SMNVEV (reference sequence). CDR3: CASSTYRATNEKLFF. In DNA form, the CDR3 reads TGTGCCAGCAGTACTTACAGGGCAACTAATGAAAAACTGTTTTTT.

This clonotype was detected ten times or more. The chain uses TRBV19 and TRBJ2-7, with TRBD1 as a possible D gene (5 bases). V lost 5 bases, J lost 2 bases, and 10 bases lay in between. This CDR3 is 13 amino acids long. Germline V gene data show CDR1 as LNHDA and CDR2 as SQIVND (reference sequence). CDR3 amino acids: CASSEQDTYEQYF. The CDR3 DNA sequence: TGTGCCAGTAGTGAACAGGATACCTACGAGCAGTACTTC.

There are a few counts of this clonotype. V is TRBV10-2 and J is TRBJ2-5; TRBD2 aligns across 7 bases. The CDR3 covers 16 residues. With 4 bases clipped from V and 5 bases from J, the junction kept 13 bases outside the gene matches. Germline loops: CDR1 WSHSY, CDR2 SAAADI. The DNA for the CDR3 is TGCGCCAGCAGTGTCTGGACTAGTCCCCCCCGGGAGACCCAGTACTTC. Residues: CASSVWTSPPRETQYF.

This clonotype was seen at least ten times. The rearrangement joins TRBV4-3 to TRBJ2-7, with D perhaps TRBD1 (6 bases). The CDR3 contains 15 residues. CDR1 is LGHNA and CDR2 is YSLEER in the germline V gene. V lost 3 bases to trimming and J lost 6 bases, with 18 bases between them. The CDR3 loop is CASSHDSKGVREQYF. For the CDR3, the DNA is TGCGCCAGCAGCCACGACTCCAAGGGGGTTCGCGAGCAGTACTTC.

This clonotype was recorded a few times. V and J are TRBV4-2 and TRBJ1-2; 10 nucleotides agree with TRBD1. This CDR3 is 14 amino acids long. The V gene's germline CDR1 is LGHNA and CDR2 YNFKEQ. V shed 1 base, J shed 8 bases, and the junction held 4 bases outside the gene matches. The CDR3 protein is CASSQGDRGRGYTF. The CDR3 DNA is TGTGCCAGCAGCCAAGGGGACAGGGGACGGGGCTACACCTTC.

This clonotype was counted many times. The chain employs TRBV9 and TRBJ2-1; D might be TRBD1 or TRBD2, each matching 5 bases. This CDR3 is 15 amino acids long. In germline, CDR1 is SGDLS, CDR2 YYNGEE. V shed 4 bases and J shed 10 bases, with 21 bases lying between them. The CDR3 DNA is TGTGCCAGCAGCACCGATATACCGGGACCCCAAGAGCAGTTCTTC. It is translated as CASSTDIPGPQEQFF.

The table lists this clonotype with a few counts. J is TRBJ1-4 and V is TRBV4-2; a possible D gene is TRBD1 (5 bases). Between the trimmed V and J ends, which lost 0 bases and 5 bases, there was a span of 13 bases. The germline CDR1 and CDR2 sequences are LGHNA and YNFKEQ. The CDR3 spans 16 residues. CDR3 protein: CASSQEGARGNEKLFF. The CDR3, as DNA: TGTGCCAGCAGCCAAGAAGGGGCCCGCGGGAATGAAAAACTGTTTTTT.

The table lists this clonotype with many counts. The rearrangement joins TRBV7-9 to TRBJ2-3, with a possible D match to TRBD2 (5 bases). V lost 6 bases, J lost 8 bases, and 12 bases lay in between. This CDR3 region has 12 residues. CDR1 SEHNR and CDR2 FQNEAQ come from the germline V gene (reference sequence). CDR3 protein: CASSRREGTQYF. CDR3 DNA sequence: TGTGCCAGCAGTCGACGAGAGGGTACGCAGTATTTT.

The chain recombines TRBV6-5 with TRBJ2-7; TRBD2 aligns across 7 bases. Per germline, CDR1 MNHEY and CDR2 SVGAGI. V was pared by 4 bases and J by 4 bases, with 10 bases of the junction left unmatched. The CDR3 is 15 amino acids. DNA for the CDR3: TGTGCCAGCAGTTCCCCCGGGGGGAGCCGGTACGAGCAGTACTTC. It yields the protein CASSSPGGSRYEQYF.

This chain joins TRBV7-6 and TRBJ2-7; 9 nucleotides align to TRBD1. The J segment lost 4 bases and the V segment lost 1 base, leaving 5 bases of the junction unmatched. This CDR3 is 15 amino acids long. CDR1 is SGHVS, CDR2 FNYEAQ, per germline. The CDR3 spells CASSLEGTGWYEQYF. The CDR3 bases are TGTGCCAGCAGCTTAGAGGGGACAGGGTGGTACGAGCAGTACTTC.

This chain connects TRBV28 to TRBJ2-7; D is uncertain. CDR3 length: 14 residues. CDR1 and CDR2 (germline): MDHEN, SYDVKM. V lost 5 bases and J 5 bases, leaving 16 bases between the germline ends. The CDR3 reads CASSPPPLRDEQYF. In DNA form, the CDR3 reads TGTGCCAGCAGTCCCCCCCCTTTACGTGACGAGCAGTACTTC.

This clonotype came up a few times. The chain uses TRBV30 and TRBJ2-5; D remains unclear. V was clipped by 5 bases and J by 2 bases, with 12 bases between them. Germline V gene lookup returns CDR1 GTSNPN and CDR2 SVGIG (reference sequence). The CDR3 loop spans 13 amino acids. CDR3 residues: CAWRLNWQETQYF. The CDR3 region has the DNA TGTGCCTGGCGTCTCAACTGGCAAGAGACCCAGTACTTC.

This clonotype was seen at least ten times. The V and J genes are TRBV11-2 and TRBJ2-3; D is ambiguous. Germline CDR1 SGHAT, CDR2 FQNNGV. Trimming took 4 bases from V and 8 from J, leaving 10 bases between them. CDR3 length: 12 residues. The CDR3: CASSSGPVTQYF. The CDR3 nucleotides are TGTGCCAGCAGCTCTGGACCGGTTACGCAGTATTTT.

This chain connects TRBV4-2 to TRBJ2-1; 8 bases align to TRBD2. The junction had 10 bases not matched to a gene; V was cut back by 4 bases and J by 8 bases. The CDR3 spans 15 residues. Germline V gene sequence: CDR1 LGHNA, CDR2 YNFKEQ. CDR3 region: CASSPSQRGSDEQFF. CDR3 bases: TGTGCCAGCAGCCCAAGCCAGCGGGGGTCCGATGAGCAGTTCTTC.

This clonotype was seen ten or more times. The chain recombines TRBV6-1 with TRBJ2-2; 7 nucleotides agree with TRBD1. Germline V gene data show CDR1 as MNHNS and CDR2 as SASEGT. The CDR3 totals 13 residues. V dropped 6 bases and J dropped 7; count of bases not matched to a gene: 5. The CDR3 here is CASRIQGNGELFF. The CDR3 nucleotides read TGTGCCAGCAGGATACAGGGGAACGGGGAGCTGTTTTTT.

In its sample, this clonotype was seen many times. V usage is TRBV29-1 and J usage is TRBJ2-1, with 7 bases aligning to TRBD2. J was trimmed by 7 bases and V by 8 bases; bases with no gene match: 11. Germline CDR1 is SQVTM and CDR2 is ANQGSEA. CDR3 length equals 13 residues. Here the CDR3 reads CSLTLLAGNEQFF. In DNA form, the CDR3 reads TGCAGCCTTACCCTATTAGCGGGTAATGAGCAGTTCTTC.

The sample holds many counts of this clonotype. The chain recombines TRBV12-3 or TRBV12-4 with TRBJ2-2; D is unresolved. V lost 3 bases and J lost 7, with 12 bases in between. This CDR3 is 14 amino acids long. CDR3 bases: TGTGCCAGCAGTTTTTTCTGGGCTAGCGGGGAGCTGTTTTTT. Protein: CASSFFWASGELFF.

As for this clonotype: This sequence may be a read error, since a much larger clone differs from it by one base. The genes are TRBV5-5 and TRBJ1-1; D is unclear. The length of the CDR3 is 14 residues. CDR1 is SGHKS and CDR2 is YYEKEE in the germline V gene (reference sequence). In nucleotides, the CDR3 is TGTGCCAGCAGCTTGAATTTCGGGAACCCTGAAGCTTTCTTT. This translates into CASSLNFGNPEAFF.

This clonotype was seen ten or more times. The CDR3 DNA reads as TGCAGTGCTAGACAACCTGGGACAGACTACGAGCAGTACTTC. It is translated as CSARQPGTDYEQYF. The chain has TRBV20-1 and TRBJ2-7, with 7 bases identical to TRBD1. Germline-derived CDR1 and CDR2 are DFQATT and SNEGSKA (reference sequence). The trim removed 2 bases at V and 3 bases at J, leaving 7 bases unmatched. This CDR3 region has 14 residues.

V is TRBV6-1 and J is TRBJ1-5; 9 bases fit TRBD1. Germline CDR1 is MNHNS and CDR2 is SASEGT. The CDR3 contains 17 residues. V shed 6 bases, J shed 2 bases, and the junction held 11 bases outside the gene matches. This chain's CDR3 is CASREPGTGKGNQPQHF. DNA of the CDR3: TGTGCCAGCAGGGAACCGGGGACAGGGAAGGGCAATCAGCCCCAGCATTTT.

This clonotype has a count of ten or more. The CDR3 nucleotides are TGTGCCAGCAGGATACAGGGGGCTTTCAATGAGCAGTTCTTC. This sequence encodes CASRIQGAFNEQFF. This sequence joins TRBV2 and TRBJ2-1; 9 bases are a match to TRBD1. Germline-derived CDR1 and CDR2 are SNHLY and FYNNEI. CDR3 length: 14 residues. With V trimmed by 6 bases and J by 6 bases, 6 bases remained unmatched.

This clonotype was found a few times. The chain employs TRBV5-1 and TRBJ1-2; 8 nucleotides align to TRBD1. The CDR3 sequence is 13 residues long. Germline CDR1 reads SGHRS; CDR2 reads YFSETQ. V lost 4 bases to trimming and J lost 8 bases; unmatched junction nucleotides: 7. CDR3 DNA: TGCGCCAGCAGCCCGACAGGGGCGGGAGGCTACACCTTC. This sequence encodes CASSPTGAGGYTF. The complete variable domain, with remaining parts taken from reference TRBV5-1 and TRBJ1-2, reads KAGVTQTPRYLIKTRGQQVTLSCSPISGHRSVSWYQQTPGQGLQFLFEYFSETQRNKGNFPGRFSGRQFSNSRSEMNVSTLELGDSALYLCASSPTGAGGYTFGSGTRLTVV.

There are many counts of this clonotype. One end of the junction is discordant with germline, which a read error may explain. This chain links TRBV7-6 with TRBJ2-1; no firm D call. The germline V gene has CDR1 SGHVS and CDR2 FNYEAQ. The CDR3 is 12 amino acids. CDR3 loop: CASSLVPNEQFF. The CDR3, as DNA: TGTGCCAGCAGTTTAGTTCCCAATGAGCAGTTCTTC.

This clonotype occurred many times. The V gene is TRBV20-1, the J gene TRBJ2-5; possible D gene TRBD2, 7 bases. CDR3 length equals 15 residues. V gave up 0 bases and J gave up 5 bases, with 16 bases separating them. The germline CDR1 and CDR2 sequences are DFQATT and SNEGSKA (reference sequence). This CDR3 reads CSARDGRGGVETQYF. In DNA, the CDR3 is TGCAGTGCTAGAGATGGGAGGGGGGGCGTGGAGACCCAGTACTTC.

This clonotype was seen at least ten times. The rearrangement links TRBV20-1 to TRBJ2-3; D is unresolved. CDR3 length: 12 residues. The V and J ends lost 4 bases and 6 bases respectively, with 11 bases between them. The germline V gene encodes CDR1 DFQATT and CDR2 SNEGSKA (reference sequence). CDR3 DNA: TGCAGTGCTAAACGATATTCGGATACGCAGTATTTT. This translates into CSAKRYSDTQYF.

This clonotype was observed a handful of times. The rearrangement joins TRBV30 to TRBJ2-3, with a tentative D call TRBD2 (5 bases). The CDR3 consists of 12 residues. Trimming left V 4 bases short and J 6 bases short, with 11 bases between. The germline V gene encodes CDR1 GTSNPN and CDR2 SVGIG (reference sequence). Here the CDR3 reads CAWNRETDTQYF. Written as DNA, the CDR3 is TGTGCCTGGAATCGGGAAACGGATACGCAGTATTTT. Full variable domain (outside the CDR3, taken from reference TRBV30 and TRBJ2-3): SQTIHQWPATLVQPVGSPLSLECTVEGTSNPNLYWYRQAAGRGLQLLFYSVGIGQISSEVPQNLSASRPQDRQFILSSKKLLLSDSGFYLCAWNRETDTQYFGPGTRLTVL.

This clonotype was observed many times. The chain is built from TRBV9 and TRBJ2-1; D perhaps matches TRBD1 (6 bases). Germline values: CDR1 SGDLS, CDR2 YYNGEE. The CDR3 spans 15 residues. Between the trimmed V and J ends, which lost 1 base and 8 bases, there was a span of 16 bases. The CDR3 loop reads CASSVRGWVGDEQFF. The CDR3, as DNA: TGTGCCAGCAGCGTAAGGGGGTGGGTGGGAGATGAGCAGTTCTTC.

The sample holds many counts of this clonotype. The rearrangement joins TRBV12-3 or TRBV12-4 to TRBJ1-1, with D unresolved. The CDR3 is 14 residues long. V lost 1 base, J lost 4 bases, and 10 bases lay in between. CDR3 coding DNA: TGTGCCAGCAGTTTAGTCCCTCTGGGCACTGAAGCTTTCTTT. Translated, it gives CASSLVPLGTEAFF.